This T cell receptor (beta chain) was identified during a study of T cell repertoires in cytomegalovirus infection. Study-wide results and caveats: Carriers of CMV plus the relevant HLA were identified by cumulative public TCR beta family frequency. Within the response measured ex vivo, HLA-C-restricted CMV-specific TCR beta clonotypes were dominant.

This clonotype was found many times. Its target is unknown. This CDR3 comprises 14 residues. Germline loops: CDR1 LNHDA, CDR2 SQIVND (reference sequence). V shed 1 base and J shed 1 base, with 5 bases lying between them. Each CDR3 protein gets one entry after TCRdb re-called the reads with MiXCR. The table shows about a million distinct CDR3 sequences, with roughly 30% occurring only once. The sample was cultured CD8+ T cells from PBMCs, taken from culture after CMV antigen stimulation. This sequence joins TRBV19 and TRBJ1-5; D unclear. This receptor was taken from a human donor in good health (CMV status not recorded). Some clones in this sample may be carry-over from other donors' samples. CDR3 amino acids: CASSIVASNQPQHF. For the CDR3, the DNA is TGTGCCAGTAGTATAGTTGCGAGCAATCAGCCCCAGCATTTT. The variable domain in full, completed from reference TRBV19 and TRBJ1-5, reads DGGITQSPKYLFRKEGQNVTLSCEQNLNHDAMYWYRQDPGQGLRLIYYSQIVNDFQKGDIAEGYSVSREKKESFPLTVTSAQKNPTAFYLCASSIVASNQPQHFGDGTRLSIL.